This entry concerns a single T cell receptor beta chain. What it recognizes is unknown. Profiled with immunoSEQ multiplex PCR; TCRdb holds only in-frame clones, not every one. The sample contains tens of thousands of clones, 91% of which appear only once. The sample belongs to a study of OX40 agonist ivuxolimab in advanced cancers. Study results and caveats: Relative to CD4+, CD8+ T cells held more expanded clones on average.

The CDR3 extends over 14 amino acids. V was trimmed by 0 bases and J by 2 bases, leaving 8 bases between them. Germline values: CDR1 SGHNT, CDR2 YYREEE (reference sequence). The genes are TRBV5-4 and TRBJ1-2; no clear D. The sequences come from CD4+ or CD8+ T cells sorted from blood, collected in a trial of the OX40 agonist ivuxolimab. This TCR was sampled from an adult with an advanced solid tumor such as melanoma, head and neck, liver or kidney cancer. As DNA, the CDR3 is TGTGCCAGCAGCTTGGGTGGAAGAAACTATGGCTACACCTTC. This encodes CASSLGGRNYGYTF.